The 17 T cell receptor beta chains below all came from one sample that was sequenced in a study of shared clonotypes between healthy human individuals (dated by TCRdb to the early 2020s). Receptor libraries were prepared by the immunoSEQ multiplex PCR assay. The immuneACCESS repertoire file appears here via TCRdb, limited to in-frame rearrangements. These files lack a portion of the clones; in checked studies, under half of the deficit traces to unresolved V genes, and the cause of the others is not known. This sample holds 2 million to 2.5 million clones; under 95% were observed only once. The ten largest account for 0.3% to 0.4% of the sample. Source material: naive CD4+ T cells from PBMCs. The cell subset or site label, read with the paper, signifies: CD45RA+ positively selected. The receptor set was obtained from a man younger than 35 in good health. Some clones in this sample may be carry-over from other donors' samples.

Of note for this clone: The sample contains more than one DNA sequence encoding this CDR3. The chain is built from TRBV5-1 and TRBJ2-3; unclear D gene. Looked up from germline, CDR1 is SGHRS and CDR2 is YFSETQ. Trimming took 0 bases from V and 4 from J, leaving 6 bases between them. CDR3 length equals 13 residues. The CDR3 loop reads CASSLVSPDTQYF. In DNA form, the CDR3 reads TGCGCCAGCAGCTTGGTATCCCCAGATACGCAGTATTTT.

The chain has TRBV18 and TRBJ2-5, with TRBD1 as a possible D gene (6 bases). The CDR3 loop spans 15 amino acids. V lost 3 bases and J 3 bases, leaving 14 bases between the germline ends. Germline V CDR1 and CDR2: KGHSH, LQKENI. The CDR3 DNA is TGTGCCAGCTCACCTTCGGGAACAGGGAAAGAGACCCAGTACTTC. Its protein is CASSPSGTGKETQYF. The whole variable domain, filled in from reference TRBV18 and TRBJ2-5, reads NAGVMQNPRHLVRRRGQEARLRCSPMKGHSHVYWYRQLPEEGLKFMVYLQKENIIDESGMPKERFSAEFPKEGPSILRIQQVVRGDSAAYFCASSPSGTGKETQYFGPGTRLLVL.

The genes are TRBV5-1 and TRBJ2-7; D remains unclear. The CDR3 consists of 16 residues. The germline V and J ends were trimmed by 3 bases and 0 bases, with 16 bases remaining between them. Germline V gives CDR1 SGHRS, CDR2 YFSETQ. In DNA form, the CDR3 reads TGCGCCAGCAGCTCGACGACACTCAGGAGCTCCTACGAGCAGTACTTC. Protein sequence: CASSSTTLRSSYEQYF.

For the CDR3, the DNA is TGTGCCAGCAGCTTGGCGCGACTAGACTACAATGAGCAGTTCTTC. This encodes CASSLARLDYNEQFF. The rearrangement uses TRBV5-4 and TRBJ2-1, with D maybe TRBD2 (6 bases). The CDR3 length is 15 residues. Germline lookup yields CDR1 SGHNT and CDR2 YYREEE (reference sequence). The germline V and J ends were trimmed by 0 bases and 3 bases, with 10 bases remaining between them.

The chain employs TRBV6-5 and TRBJ2-5; 8 positions agree with TRBD1. The CDR3 spans 13 residues. Germline trimming cut 6 bases from V and 5 bases from J; bases unmatched to any gene: 5. Germline V gene lookup returns CDR1 MNHEY and CDR2 SVGAGI. Written as DNA, the CDR3 is TGTGCCAGCAGGACGACAGGGGTGGAGACCCAGTACTTC. It translates to CASRTTGVETQYF.

J is TRBJ2-3 and V is TRBV4-2; maybe TRBD2 (5 bases). The CDR3 runs 19 residues. Looked up from germline, CDR1 is LGHNA and CDR2 is YNFKEQ. Trimming removed 0 bases at V and 0 bases at J, with 19 bases between. The CDR3, as DNA: TGTGCCAGCAGCCAAGATTATCGAGGGCAGGCAGTTAGCACAGATACGCAGTATTTT. Amino acid sequence: CASSQDYRGQAVSTDTQYF.

This clone was detected a few times. Other DNA sequences in this specimen translate into the identical CDR3. The rearrangement links TRBV2 to TRBJ1-1, with TRBD1 matching over 8 bases. CDR3 length: 15 amino acids. Germline V gives CDR1 SNHLY, CDR2 FYNNEI. The V gene end was trimmed by 1 base and the J gene end by 1 base; junction bases not matched to a gene: 2. Here the CDR3 reads CASSEGQGANTEAFF. CDR3 bases: TGTGCCAGCAGTGAAGGTCAGGGGGCGAACACTGAAGCTTTCTTT. The full variable domain, completed using reference TRBV2 and TRBJ1-1, is EPEVTQTPSHQVTQMGQEVILRCVPISNHLYFYWYRQILGQKVEFLVSFYNNEISEKSEIFDDQFSVERPDGSNFTLKIRSTKLEDSAMYFCASSEGQGANTEAFFGQGTRLTVV.

This chain links TRBV7-9 with TRBJ2-7, with 7 bases fitting TRBD1. This CDR3 is 12 amino acids long. V shed 8 bases and J 7 bases; nucleotides not matched to a gene: 8. The germline gives CDR1 SEHNR, CDR2 FQNEAQ (reference sequence). The CDR3 region has the DNA TGTGCCAGCGGCCAGGGGGTGGGAGAGCAGTACTTC. This translates into CASGQGVGEQYF.

Details on this clone: Other DNA sequences within the sample encode an identical CDR3. The chain recombines TRBV5-1 with TRBJ2-5, with D perhaps matching TRBD1 (5 bases). The CDR3 extends over 13 amino acids. V lost 0 bases to trimming and J lost 5 bases, with 8 bases between them. CDR1 is SGHRS and CDR2 is YFSETQ in the germline V gene. The CDR3, as DNA: TGCGCCAGCAGCTTGGCAGGGTGGGAGACCCAGTACTTC. Translation gives CASSLAGWETQYF.

J is TRBJ2-4 and V is TRBV6-1, with TRBD1 as a possible D gene (6 bases). This CDR3 is built from 13 residues. V shed 6 bases and J shed 4 bases, with 10 bases lying between them. Germline V lookup: CDR1 MNHNS, CDR2 SASEGT. The CDR3 DNA reads as TGTGCCAGCAGCTTGGACAGAAAAAACATTCAGTACTTC. Its protein product is CASSLDRKNIQYF.

V and J are TRBV21-1 and TRBJ1-2; no DNA check was done on the table's D call, TRBD1. TRBV21-1 is shown as a pseudogene. The CDR3 loop spans 18 amino acids. CDR3 sequence reads: CASSPSLETGAGGGGYTF. The CDR3 DNA reads TGTGCCAGCAGTCCCTCTTTAGAGACAGGGGCAGGCGGGGGTGGCTACACCTTC.

This sequence joins TRBV4-2 and TRBJ2-7; D not certain. Germline-derived CDR1 and CDR2 are LGHNA and YNFKEQ. CDR3 length: 14 amino acids. V was cut by 0 bases and J by 0 bases, with 6 bases left in between. CDR3: CASSQDLVSYEQYF. CDR3 DNA: TGTGCCAGCAGCCAAGATCTAGTCTCCTACGAGCAGTACTTC.

The V call is TRBV5-4, the J call TRBJ2-1; D gene uncertain. The CDR3 length is 15 residues. From germline, CDR1 is SGHNT and CDR2 YYREEE (reference sequence). The germline V and J ends were trimmed by 4 bases and 6 bases, with 17 bases remaining between them. CDR3 DNA: TGTGCCAGCAGCGAGCGCGCATTCGGGCTCAATGAGCAGTTCTTC. Translated, it gives CASSERAFGLNEQFF.

The V gene is TRBV28, the J gene TRBJ1-5, with 9 bases fitting TRBD1. The CDR3 length is 16 residues. The germline gives CDR1 MDHEN, CDR2 SYDVKM. Trimming cost V 6 bases and J 5 bases; bases outside gene matches: 11. CDR3 in amino acids: CASSGQGSLGYQPQHF. CDR3 sequence (DNA): TGTGCCAGCAGCGGACAGGGGAGTTTGGGTTATCAGCCCCAGCATTTT.

This chain links TRBV6-1 with TRBJ1-1; TRBD1 matches 9 bases. The CDR3 runs 15 residues. Germline V gives CDR1 MNHNS, CDR2 SASEGT. The V and J ends lost 8 bases and 0 bases, in that order; junction bases with no gene match: 7. CDR3 amino acids: CASVGTGTMNTEAFF. CDR3 bases: TGTGCCAGCGTGGGGACAGGGACCATGAACACTGAAGCTTTCTTT.

CDR3 bases: TGTGCCACCAGCAGAGTAATGGCAACCCAGTACTTC. Translated, it gives CATSRVMATQYF. The chain joins TRBV15 to TRBJ2-5; D gene uncertain. The CDR3 sequence is 12 residues long. Germline CDR1 is LNHNV and CDR2 is YYDKDF (reference sequence). Trimming pared 1 base from V and 8 bases from J, leaving 8 bases between.

V and J are TRBV7-3 and TRBJ2-3, with 14 bases that match TRBD2. V shed 2 bases and J 4 bases; nucleotides not matched to a gene: 5. CDR1 and CDR2 (germline): SGHTA, FQGTGA. This CDR3 contains 17 residues. This chain's CDR3 is CASSLLRLAGGADTQYF. As DNA, the CDR3 is TGTGCCAGCAGCTTACTGAGACTAGCGGGAGGGGCAGATACGCAGTATTTT. The full variable domain, with the rest looked up from reference TRBV7-3 and TRBJ2-3, is GAGVSQTPSNKVTEKGKYVELRCDPISGHTALYWYRQSLGQGPEFLIYFQGTGAADDSGLPNDRFFAVRPEGSVSTLKIQRTERGDSAVYLCASSLLRLAGGADTQYFGPGTRLTVL.